This T cell receptor (beta chain) came from a study of OX40 agonist ivuxolimab in advanced cancers. Study overall: Patients assigned to dose escalation were diagnosed with hepatocellular carcinoma, melanoma, renal cell or head and neck cancer. General study points: CD8+ T cells averaged more expanded clones than CD4+.

This CDR3 region has 14 residues. Deletions cut 3 bases from V and 10 bases from J, with 16 bases between. Germline CDR1 and CDR2: LNHDA and SQIVND (reference sequence). Data came from immunoSEQ multiplex PCR; TCRdb stores just in-frame clones and leaves some out. This repertoire shows tens of thousands of clones, about 81% found once; its top ten account for about a quarter. About this clone itself: As yet, its antigen is unknown.

Here the sequenced sample was CD4+ or CD8+ T cells sorted from blood, taken in a trial of the OX40 agonist ivuxolimab. The TCR was taken from an adult with an advanced solid tumor such as melanoma, head and neck, liver or kidney cancer. The rearrangement joins TRBV19 to TRBJ2-1; D tentatively reads TRBD1 or TRBD2 (6 bases each). CDR3 DNA sequence: TGTGCCAGTAGTATCGCGGGTCCCGGGGGCGAGCAGTTCTTC. Translating it yields CASSIAGPGGEQFF. Full variable domain (missing parts from reference TRBV19 and TRBJ2-1): DGGITQSPKYLFRKEGQNVTLSCEQNLNHDAMYWYRQDPGQGLRLIYYSQIVNDFQKGDIAEGYSVSREKKESFPLTVTSAQKNPTAFYLCASSIAGPGGEQFFGPGTRLTVL.